One sample yielded the 17 T cell receptor beta chains listed below, sequenced in a study of T-cell memory formation after mild COVID-19. Each CDR3 protein is one row after TCRdb ran MiXCR on the 5' RACE reads. This repertoire shows roughly 190,000 distinct CDR3 sequences, roughly 18% found once; its top ten account for 2.4%. Sequenced material: PBMCs or a T cell subset sorted from them (not recorded which). All receptors come from an adult woman who had mild COVID-19 (a few samples of this study predate the infection). Cell type and time point are not known.

The sample holds a few counts of this clonotype. Here the CDR3 reads CASSVLDTQYF. The DNA of the CDR3 is TGTGCCAGCTCAGTCTTGGATACGCAGTATTTT. J is TRBJ2-3 and V is TRBV2; D is unresolved. This CDR3 has 11 residues. V lost 8 bases and J 6 bases, leaving 9 bases between the germline ends. The germline V gene has CDR1 SNHLY and CDR2 FYNNEI.

This clonotype was detected ten times or more. This chain links TRBV6-2 or TRBV6-3 with TRBJ1-1; 8 nucleotides align to TRBD1. Germline values: CDR1 MNHEY, CDR2 SVGEGT. The junction had 6 bases not matched to a gene; V was cut back by 7 bases and J by 5 bases. There are 13 residues in the CDR3. The CDR3 reads CASNRQGWTEAFF. CDR3 bases: TGTGCCAGCAATCGACAGGGGTGGACTGAAGCTTTCTTT.

This chain joins TRBV10-3 and TRBJ2-5; D perhaps matches TRBD1 (5 bases). V shed 8 bases and J shed 9 bases, with 25 bases lying between them. The CDR3 runs to 15 residues. Germline CDR1 and CDR2: ENHRY and SYGVKD. CDR3 in DNA: TGTGCCATCTCCGACTCAGGGTCCCTTGGCGAGGCCCAGTACTTC. Translating it yields CAISDSGSLGEAQYF.

This clonotype was counted only a few times. The chain's CDR3 is CASRFGAYEQYF. The CDR3 DNA reads TGTGCCAGCAGGTTCGGGGCGTACGAGCAGTACTTC. The chain has TRBV12-3 or TRBV12-4 and TRBJ2-7, with D perhaps given as TRBD1 or TRBD2 (5 bases each). There are 12 residues in the CDR3. Trimming left V 6 bases short and J 4 bases short, with 10 bases between.

The genes are TRBV6-5 and TRBJ1-2; D uncertain. Germline V CDR1 and CDR2: MNHEY, SVGAGI. This CDR3 contains 15 residues. The V and J ends lost 0 bases and 8 bases respectively, with 16 bases between them. The DNA for the CDR3 is TGTGCCAGCAGTTACTCCTACGCGAGGCCCCGGGGCTACACCTTC. Residues: CASSYSYARPRGYTF.

V gene TRBV21-1 combines with J gene TRBJ2-2; TRBD1 is the table's D call and was not checked against the DNA. TRBV21-1 is recorded as a pseudogene. The CDR3 covers 15 residues. CDR3 coding DNA: TGTGCCAGCAGCAAGGACATTTCGAACACCGGGGAGCTGTTTTTT. Protein product: CASSKDISNTGELFF.

The V and J genes are TRBV7-2 and TRBJ2-1, with D perhaps TRBD2 (5 bases). Trimming pared 2 bases from V and 9 bases from J, leaving 11 bases between. Germline assignment: CDR1 SGHTA and CDR2 FQGNSA. The CDR3 consists of 13 residues. CDR3 DNA sequence: TGTGCCAGCAGCTTAAGGATTGCGGGTGAGCAGTTCTTC. Translating it yields CASSLRIAGEQFF. The variable domain in full, completed from reference TRBV7-2 and TRBJ2-1, reads GAGVSQSPSNKVTEKGKDVELRCDPISGHTALYWYRQSLGQGLEFLIYFQGNSAPDKSGLPSDRFSAERTGGSVSTLTIQRTQQEDSAVYLCASSLRIAGEQFFGPGTRLTVL.

This clonotype turned up a few times. The chain employs TRBV5-5 and TRBJ2-1; 16 positions match TRBD2. The trim removed 3 bases at V and 7 bases at J, leaving 10 bases unmatched. Germline CDR1 reads SGHKS; CDR2 reads YYEKEE (reference sequence). The CDR3 consists of 18 residues. This CDR3 is CASSSPGLAGGPHNEQFF. The CDR3 region has the DNA TGTGCCAGCAGCTCCCCGGGACTAGCGGGGGGGCCTCATAATGAGCAGTTCTTC.

There are a few counts of this clonotype. This chain uses TRBV7-9 with TRBJ1-5, with a weak D call TRBD1 (5 bases). The V and J ends lost 5 bases and 6 bases respectively, with 14 bases between them. Germline values: CDR1 SEHNR, CDR2 FQNEAQ (reference sequence). CDR3 size: 14 residues. The chain's CDR3 is CASSVGGAGQPQHF. The CDR3 nucleotides read TGTGCCAGCAGCGTGGGAGGGGCCGGTCAGCCCCAGCATTTT.

There are a few counts of this clonotype. The rearrangement links TRBV5-6 to TRBJ1-1; D possibly corresponds to TRBD1 (6 bases). This CDR3 has 16 amino acids. CDR1 is SGHDT and CDR2 is YYEEEE in the germline V gene. V was clipped by 4 bases and J by 1 base, with 17 bases between them. The CDR3 coding sequence is TGTGCCAGCAGCCTCCCAGCCTGGACAGCGAACACTGAAGCTTTCTTT. It specifies CASSLPAWTANTEAFF.

A few counts support this clonotype. This sequence joins TRBV5-1 and TRBJ1-2, with D possibly being TRBD1 (6 bases). The CDR3 contains 15 residues. Germline V lookup: CDR1 SGHRS, CDR2 YFSETQ. The V end was cut by 4 bases, the J end by 4 bases, with 17 bases between. CDR3 DNA: TGCGCCAGCAGCGTGGACAGTCTCGGGGCCTATGGCTACACCTTC. This codes for CASSVDSLGAYGYTF.

CDR3 region: CSVAVTANTEAFF. In DNA form, the CDR3 reads TGCAGCGTTGCGGTGACCGCGAACACTGAAGCTTTCTTT. The chain links TRBV29-1 to TRBJ1-1; D remains ambiguous. Germline CDR1 SQVTM, CDR2 ANQGSEA. The CDR3 is 13 amino acids. The germline V and J ends were trimmed by 4 bases and 1 base, with 10 bases remaining between them. Full variable domain (missing parts from reference TRBV29-1 and TRBJ1-1): SAVISQKPSRDICQRGTSLTIQCQVDSQVTMMFWYRQQPGQSLTLIATANQGSEATYESGFVIDKFPISRPNLTFSTLTVSNMSPEDSSIYLCSVAVTANTEAFFGQGTRLTVV.

V usage is TRBV6-1 and J usage is TRBJ2-7; D may match TRBD1 or TRBD2 (5 bases each). The CDR3 has 13 residues. Deletions cut 5 bases from V and 2 bases from J, with 10 bases between. Germline CDR1 MNHNS, CDR2 SASEGT. CDR3 in amino acids: CASSLSGPYEQYF. The CDR3 region has the DNA TGTGCCAGCAGTCTTTCGGGGCCCTACGAGCAGTACTTC.

This sequence joins TRBV7-2 and TRBJ2-3, with 14 bases lining up with TRBD2. Losses at the gene ends were 4 bases for V and 3 bases for J; bases not matched to a gene: 9. The germline CDR1 and CDR2 sequences are SGHTA and FQGNSA. The CDR3 runs to 18 residues. CDR3 protein: CASSSPRGTSGRTDTQYF. The CDR3 bases are TGTGCCAGCAGCTCGCCCCGAGGGACTAGCGGGAGAACAGATACGCAGTATTTT.

The CDR3 is CASSRRTLPDTQYF. The CDR3 DNA sequence: TGTGCCAGCAGCCGCCGGACTCTCCCAGATACGCAGTATTTT. This chain connects TRBV7-6 to TRBJ2-3; a weak D match, TRBD2 (5 bases). In germline, CDR1 is SGHVS, CDR2 FNYEAQ. Trimming left V 5 bases short and J 4 bases short, with 13 bases between. The CDR3 loop spans 14 amino acids.

Only a few counts were recorded for this clonotype. The chain uses TRBV5-6 and TRBJ2-7, with TRBD2 identical over 7 bases. The CDR3 is 11 residues long. Germline V gene lookup returns CDR1 SGHDT and CDR2 YYEEEE. The J segment lost 7 bases and the V segment lost 2 bases, leaving 0 bases of the junction unmatched. Written as DNA, the CDR3 is TGTGCCAGCAGCTTCGGGGGGGAGCAGTACTTC. Protein: CASSFGGEQYF.

The genes are TRBV20-1 and TRBJ2-7; no clear D gene. Germline values: CDR1 DFQATT, CDR2 SNEGSKA (reference sequence). The CDR3 sequence is 11 residues long. Trimming took 8 bases from V and 2 from J, leaving 10 bases between them. The CDR3 sequence is CSWRFAYEQYF. The CDR3 nucleotides read TGCAGTTGGCGTTTCGCCTACGAGCAGTACTTC.